This T cell receptor (beta chain) was observed in a study of T cell responses to AZD1222 COVID-19 vaccine. Study observations and caveats: Repertoires in all cases were sampled only once the peak T cell response had passed. Clonal diversity may have been underestimated in mostly white British donors. Seropositive status at baseline applied to only a handful of AZD1222 recipients. Elevations in Spike-specific TCR breadth and depth followed administration of two AZD1222 doses.

On this clone itself: Its specificity is unknown.

Method: immunoSEQ multiplex PCR; TCRdb's copy keeps in-frame clones and lacks some. The sample shows roughly 140,000 clones, 88% of them seen only once. The CDR3 spans 16 residues. Per the germline V gene, CDR1 is SNHLY and CDR2 is FYNNEI. V lost 0 bases, J lost 4 bases, and 5 bases stayed unmatched. The chain recombines TRBV2 with TRBJ2-1; TRBD2 matches 8 bases. The material sequenced was peripheral blood, taken on day 0 of AZD1222 vaccination. The origin of this receptor is an adult in good health. The CDR3 DNA sequence: TGTGCCAGCAGTGAAGCGATATCTAGCGGGTACAATGAGCAGTTCTTC. Translating it yields CASSEAISSGYNEQFF.